Presented here are 9 T cell receptor beta chains from one specimen sequenced in a study. Each CDR3 protein gets one entry after TCRdb re-called the RT-PCR reads with MiXCR. Here the sample spans about 680,000 distinct CDR3 sequences, approximately 14% being singletons. The sequencing sample was made of memory CD4+ T cells from blood. These receptor sequences come from a female donor in good health, serving as a healthy control.

This clonotype was seen repeatedly, ten times or more. The gene calls are TRBV29-1 and TRBJ2-7; D assignment may be TRBD1 or TRBD2 (6 bases each). CDR3 length: 12 residues. The germline V gene has CDR1 SQVTM and CDR2 ANQGSEA. Trimming stripped 7 bases from V and 5 bases from J, with 15 bases between. The CDR3: CSAQTGANEQYF. The CDR3 bases are TGCAGCGCCCAAACGGGGGCAAACGAGCAGTACTTC.

The V and J genes are TRBV20-1 and TRBJ1-5; a weak D match, TRBD1 (6 bases). Deletions cut 0 bases from V and 4 bases from J, with 10 bases between. CDR1 and CDR2 (germline): DFQATT, SNEGSKA (reference sequence). The CDR3 runs 14 residues. CDR3 bases: TGCAGTGCTAGAGAAGGGACACAAAATCAGCCCCAGCATTTT. Its translation: CSAREGTQNQPQHF.

This clonotype was observed a few times. The V and J genes are TRBV3-1 and TRBJ1-6, with a tentative D call TRBD1 (6 bases). Trimming removed 7 bases from V and 9 bases from J, with 16 bases in between. CDR3 length equals 14 residues. Looked up from germline, CDR1 is LGHDT and CDR2 is YNNKEL (reference sequence). CDR3 coding DNA: TGTGCCAGCATCCTTTCACCAGGGGTTTCACCCCTCCACTTT. This translates into CASILSPGVSPLHF.

This clonotype has ten or more counts. The chain has TRBV6-5 and TRBJ2-7; the D is unclear. V lost 2 bases, J lost 5 bases, and 13 bases lay in between. CDR3 size: 14 residues. From germline, CDR1 is MNHEY and CDR2 SVGAGI. As DNA, the CDR3 is TGTGCCAGCAGTTACGATCCGGGCCGGAACGAGCAGTACTTC. It is translated as CASSYDPGRNEQYF.

J is TRBJ1-4 and V is TRBV15, with D unclear. V lost 1 base to trimming and J lost 3 bases, with 6 bases between them. CDR3 size: 14 residues. Germline CDR1 and CDR2: LNHNV and YYDKDF (reference sequence). CDR3 in DNA: TGTGCCACCAGCAGAGGGGGAGCTAATGAAAAACTGTTTTTT. Translated, it gives CATSRGGANEKLFF.

The rearrangement joins TRBV5-1 to TRBJ2-5; D is unclear. Trimming stripped 4 bases from V and 5 bases from J, with 18 bases between. From germline, CDR1 is SGHRS and CDR2 YFSETQ. The length of the CDR3 is 15 residues. CDR3 sequence: CASSAGILTRETQYF. The CDR3 nucleotides are TGCGCCAGCAGCGCCGGAATCTTAACACGGGAGACCCAGTACTTC.

This clonotype was counted many times. The CDR3 loop reads CASSYRANTGELFF. In DNA, the CDR3 is TGTGCCAGCAGTTACAGGGCGAACACCGGGGAGCTGTTTTTT. The chain links TRBV6-2 or TRBV6-3 to TRBJ2-2, with D hard to call. Deletions cut 2 bases from V and 0 bases from J, with 4 bases between. CDR3 length: 14 residues. The germline CDR1 and CDR2 sequences are MNHEY and SVGEGT.

In its sample, this clonotype was seen many times. The chain uses TRBV12-5 and TRBJ2-1, with 7 positions matching TRBD1. V shed 5 bases and J 7 bases; nucleotides not matched to a gene: 8. The V gene's germline CDR1 is LGHNT and CDR2 FRNRAP. The CDR3 length is 14 residues. The CDR3 DNA reads as TGTGCTAGTGGTCCTACAGGGGATACAAATGAGCAGTTCTTC. Its protein product is CASGPTGDTNEQFF.

This clonotype appeared a few times. The chain has TRBV7-8 and TRBJ2-1, with D possibly being TRBD2 (5 bases). Germline lookup yields CDR1 SGHVS and CDR2 FQNEAQ. V lost 5 bases to trimming and J lost 8 bases, with 19 bases between them. The CDR3 runs to 15 residues. For the CDR3, the DNA is TGTGCCAGCAGCCCCTTTGCGGGTTTCGGCGATGAGCAGTTCTTC. It codes for CASSPFAGFGDEQFF.